Shown below are 18 T cell receptor beta chains from a single sample sequenced in a study of response to subunit inactivated influenza vaccine. TCRdb passed the RT-PCR reads through MiXCR, listing each CDR3 protein once. Of roughly 650,000 distinct CDR3 sequences in the sample, about 15% are singletons; the top ten hold around a tenth. Sequenced material: PBMCs from blood, taken about 11 days after vaccination. The receptors derive from a man aged 50-60 years who received an inactivated influenza vaccine.

This clonotype has more than one count but fewer than ten. The genes are TRBV3-1 and TRBJ2-1; 10 bases fit TRBD2. Trimming removed 4 bases from V and 2 bases from J; junction bases left unmatched: 5. The CDR3 has 16 amino acids. Germline CDR1 reads LGHDT; CDR2 reads YNNKEL (reference sequence). The CDR3 coding sequence is TGTGCCAGCAGCCCCTGGACTAGCGGACCCTACAATGAGCAGTTCTTC. This codes for CASSPWTSGPYNEQFF.

The gene calls are TRBV7-2 and TRBJ2-3; maybe TRBD2 (6 bases). CDR3 length: 18 amino acids. Trimming stripped 0 bases from V and 5 bases from J, with 21 bases between. Germline V gene lookup returns CDR1 SGHTA and CDR2 FQGNSA. The CDR3 sequence: CASSLARPGLANGDTQYF. As DNA, the CDR3 is TGTGCCAGCAGCTTAGCGAGGCCGGGACTGGCGAATGGAGATACGCAGTATTTT. Filled out from reference TRBV7-2 and TRBJ2-3, the complete variable domain reads GAGVSQSPSNKVTEKGKDVELRCDPISGHTALYWYRQSLGQGLEFLIYFQGNSAPDKSGLPSDRFSAERTGGSVSTLTIQRTQQEDSAVYLCASSLARPGLANGDTQYFGPGTRLTVL.

The rearrangement links TRBV12-3 or TRBV12-4 to TRBJ2-1, with TRBD2 identical over 7 bases. V shed 6 bases, J shed 1 base, and the junction held 9 bases outside the gene matches. This CDR3 is built from 16 residues. In DNA form, the CDR3 reads TGTGCCAGCAGCTCAGATGCGGGAGTGTCCTACAATGAGCAGTTCTTC. It translates to CASSSDAGVSYNEQFF.

Only a few counts were recorded for this clonotype. The CDR3 DNA follows: TGTGCCATCAGGGCTAGCGGGACAGAGACCCAGTACTTC. Its protein product is CAIRASGTETQYF. The J gene is TRBJ2-5, the V gene TRBV10-3, with 9 bases matching TRBD2. This CDR3 has 13 residues. V lost 6 bases and J lost 4; bases outside the gene matches: 3. Germline V CDR1 and CDR2: ENHRY, SYGVKD.

This clonotype was seen many times. The chain joins TRBV20-1 to TRBJ1-1, with 7 bases aligning to TRBD1. CDR1 is DFQATT and CDR2 is SNEGSKA in the germline V gene (reference sequence). V lost 6 bases and J lost 5; bases outside the gene matches: 6. This CDR3 comprises 12 residues. The CDR3 loop is CSATGTATEAFF. The CDR3 DNA is TGCAGTGCCACCGGGACAGCTACTGAAGCTTTCTTT.

The chain carries TRBV7-2 and TRBJ1-5; unclear D gene. Germline V gene sequence: CDR1 SGHTA, CDR2 FQGNSA. The ends were cut back, 5 bases at V and 7 bases at J, with 21 bases in the middle. CDR3 size: 16 residues. The CDR3 region has the DNA TGTGCCAGCAGCGAACTAGGCGGGTCTAGCGGGCAGCCCCAGCATTTT. This gives the protein CASSELGGSSGQPQHF. Together with reference TRBV7-2 and TRBJ1-5, the CDR3 gives the full variable domain: GAGVSQSPSNKVTEKGKDVELRCDPISGHTALYWYRQSLGQGLEFLIYFQGNSAPDKSGLPSDRFSAERTGGSVSTLTIQRTQQEDSAVYLCASSELGGSSGQPQHFGDGTRLSIL.

This chain connects TRBV24-1 to TRBJ2-1; no definite D call. CDR1 is KGHDR and CDR2 is SFDVKD in the germline V gene. Between the trimmed V and J ends, which lost 4 bases and 8 bases, there was a span of 8 bases. CDR3 length equals 12 residues. This chain's CDR3 is CATSDRRYEQFF. The CDR3 nucleotides read TGTGCCACCAGTGACCGAAGGTATGAGCAGTTCTTC.

The chain is built from TRBV4-3 and TRBJ1-2, with D tentatively TRBD1 (5 bases). The germline V gene encodes CDR1 LGHNA and CDR2 YSLEER. There are 14 residues in the CDR3. Trimming stripped 0 bases from V and 4 bases from J, with 9 bases between. The CDR3 coding sequence is TGCGCCAGCAGCCAAGAAAACAGGATCTATGGCTACACCTTC. It is translated as CASSQENRIYGYTF.

The rearrangement uses TRBV20-1 and TRBJ2-7; TRBD2 aligns across 12 bases. CDR3 length: 15 residues. Germline-derived CDR1 and CDR2 are DFQATT and SNEGSKA (reference sequence). Unmatched junction bases numbered 5, after V lost 2 bases and J lost 3 bases. The CDR3 protein is CSARSTTSGSYEQYF. CDR3 DNA sequence: TGCAGTGCTAGATCAACGACTAGCGGGAGCTACGAGCAGTACTTC.

The chain joins TRBV6-1 to TRBJ2-5; 7 bases align to TRBD1. In germline, CDR1 is MNHNS, CDR2 SASEGT. The length of the CDR3 is 15 residues. Trimming at V came to 4 bases and at J to 2 bases, leaving 7 bases not matched to a gene. The CDR3 nucleotides are TGTGCCAGCAGTGCCCTACCGGGACAGCAAGAGACCCAGTACTTC. It specifies CASSALPGQQETQYF.

This rearrangement joins TRBV6-2 or TRBV6-3 to TRBJ2-1, with D perhaps matching TRBD1 (7 bases). This CDR3 region has 14 residues. Germline CDR1 is MNHEY and CDR2 is SVGEGT. The CDR3 bases are TGTTCATGCAGACAGGGCGACGCTAGCGATGAGCAGTTCTTC. This translates into CSCRQGDASDEQFF.

The J gene is TRBJ2-5, the V gene TRBV11-2; no clear D. The CDR3 spans 13 residues. Trimming shortened V by 2 bases and J by 5 bases, and 9 bases separated the two germline ends. Germline values: CDR1 SGHAT, CDR2 FQNNGV. CDR3 nucleotides: TGTGCCAGCAGCTTATGGTTTTCGGAGACCCAGTACTTC. Residues: CASSLWFSETQYF.

This clonotype was seen a few times. The chain couples TRBV20-1 to TRBJ2-5; D remains unclear. The CDR3 runs 12 residues. The V end lost 3 bases, the J end lost 5 bases, and 10 bases lay between the germline ends. Germline V gene lookup returns CDR1 DFQATT and CDR2 SNEGSKA (reference sequence). CDR3 DNA: TGCAGTGCTAGTCTAGATACGGAGACCCAGTACTTC. Amino acids: CSASLDTETQYF.

Many counts were recorded for this clonotype. The rearrangement uses TRBV2 and TRBJ2-1, with 11 bases matching TRBD2. CDR1 is SNHLY and CDR2 is FYNNEI in the germline V gene. This CDR3 comprises 15 residues. Trimming cost V 4 bases and J 3 bases; bases outside gene matches: 2. The CDR3 DNA reads TGTGCCAGCAGTGCCGGGACTAGCGGCTACAATGAGCAGTTCTTC. This encodes CASSAGTSGYNEQFF.

This chain joins TRBV2 and TRBJ1-2; 7 nucleotides match TRBD1. V shed 6 bases, J shed 0 bases, and the junction held 4 bases outside the gene matches. Germline lookup yields CDR1 SNHLY and CDR2 FYNNEI. CDR3 length equals 14 residues. DNA of the CDR3: TGTGCCAGCAGGGGGGACAGCACTAACTATGGCTACACCTTC. Its translation is CASRGDSTNYGYTF.

CDR3 coding DNA: TGTGCCAGCAGTGCTAGCGGTGCCTCCTACAATGAGCAGTTCTTC. It translates to CASSASGASYNEQFF. The genes are TRBV12-3 or TRBV12-4 and TRBJ2-1; 7 positions agree with TRBD2. V lost 5 bases to trimming and J lost 0 bases; unmatched junction nucleotides: 4. This CDR3 region has 15 residues.

J is TRBJ2-3 and V is TRBV20-1; the D gene is possibly TRBD2 (6 bases). V gave up 2 bases and J gave up 0 bases, with 12 bases separating them. The CDR3 extends over 15 amino acids. Germline V gene lookup returns CDR1 DFQATT and CDR2 SNEGSKA (reference sequence). This chain's CDR3 is CSARPGTFSTDTQYF. The CDR3 DNA reads as TGCAGTGCTAGACCCGGGACTTTTAGCACAGATACGCAGTATTTT.

The J gene is TRBJ2-2, the V gene TRBV4-2, with 10 nucleotides matching TRBD2. This CDR3 has 17 amino acids. CDR1 is LGHNA and CDR2 is YNFKEQ in the germline V gene. V shed 2 bases and J 7 bases; nucleotides not matched to a gene: 10. The CDR3 sequence is CASSQPLAGVWVGELFF. The CDR3 DNA follows: TGTGCCAGCAGCCAACCCCTAGCGGGAGTTTGGGTCGGGGAGCTGTTTTTT.